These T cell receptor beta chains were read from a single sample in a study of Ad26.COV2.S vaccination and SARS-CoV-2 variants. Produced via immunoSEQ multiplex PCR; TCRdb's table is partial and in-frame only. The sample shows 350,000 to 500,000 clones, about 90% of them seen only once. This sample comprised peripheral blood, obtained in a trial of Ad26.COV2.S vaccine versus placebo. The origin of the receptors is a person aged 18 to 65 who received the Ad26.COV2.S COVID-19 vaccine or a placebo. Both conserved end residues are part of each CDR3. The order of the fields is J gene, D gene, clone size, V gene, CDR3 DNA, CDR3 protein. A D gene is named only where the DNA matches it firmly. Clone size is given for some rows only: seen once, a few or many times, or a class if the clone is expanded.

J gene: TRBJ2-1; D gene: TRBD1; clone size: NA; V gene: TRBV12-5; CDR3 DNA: TGTGCTAGTGCCCTGGGACAGAAACCCTCCAGCTCCTACAATGAGCAGTTCTTC; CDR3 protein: CASALGQKPSSSYNEQFF
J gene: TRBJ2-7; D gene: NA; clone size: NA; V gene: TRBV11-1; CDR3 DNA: TGTGCCAGCAGCTGGGACTCCTCCTACGAGCAGTACTTC; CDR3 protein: CASSWDSSYEQYF
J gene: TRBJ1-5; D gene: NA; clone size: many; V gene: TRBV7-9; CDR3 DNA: TGTGCCAGCAGCTTTGCACAGGCAGGGTGGGATCAGCCCCAGCATTTT; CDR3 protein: CASSFAQAGWDQPQHF
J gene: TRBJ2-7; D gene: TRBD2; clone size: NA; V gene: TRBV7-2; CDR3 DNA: TGTGCCAGCAGCTTACTCGCGGGAGCCCCCTACGAGCAGTACTTC; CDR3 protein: CASSLLAGAPYEQYF
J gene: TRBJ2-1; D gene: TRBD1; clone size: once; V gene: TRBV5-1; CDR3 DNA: TGCGCCAGCAGCAAGGACCGGGACAGATACAATGAGCAGTTCTTC; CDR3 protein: CASSKDRDRYNEQFF
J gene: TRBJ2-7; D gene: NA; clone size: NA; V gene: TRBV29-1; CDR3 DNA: TGCAGCGTTGGAGACAGACCCCTTTCCTACGAGCAGTACTTC; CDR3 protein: CSVGDRPLSYEQYF
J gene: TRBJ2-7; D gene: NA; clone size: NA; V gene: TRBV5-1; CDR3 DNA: TGCGCCAGCAGCGTCGGGACACTGAGCTCCTACGAGCAGTACTTC; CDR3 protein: CASSVGTLSSYEQYF
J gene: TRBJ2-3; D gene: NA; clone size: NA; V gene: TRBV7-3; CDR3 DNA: TGTGCCAGCAGCCTCAGGGCTAGCACAGATACGCAGTATTTT; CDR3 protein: CASSLRASTDTQYF
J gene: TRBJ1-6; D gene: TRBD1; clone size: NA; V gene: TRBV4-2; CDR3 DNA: TGTGCCAGCAGCCAAGAGGGACAGGGGAATTCACCCCTCCACTTT; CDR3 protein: CASSQEGQGNSPLHF
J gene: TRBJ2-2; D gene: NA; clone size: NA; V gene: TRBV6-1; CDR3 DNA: TGTGCCAGCAGCCAACTACAGGGCGGGACCGGGGAGCTGTTTTTT; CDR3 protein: CASSQLQGGTGELFF
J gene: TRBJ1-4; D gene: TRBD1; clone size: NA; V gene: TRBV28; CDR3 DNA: TGTGCCAGCAGTTTTGACAGGGGGCACTCAACTAATGAAAAACTGTTTTTT; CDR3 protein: CASSFDRGHSTNEKLFF
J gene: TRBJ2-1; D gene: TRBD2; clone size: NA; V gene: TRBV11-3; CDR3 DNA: TGTGCCAGCAGCCCGCCAAGCGGGAGTGGCTACAATGAGCAGTTCTTC; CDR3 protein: CASSPPSGSGYNEQFF
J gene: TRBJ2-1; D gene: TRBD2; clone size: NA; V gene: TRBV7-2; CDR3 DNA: TGTGCCAGCAGCTTGGCTAGCGGGAGGGTAAATGAGCAGTTCTTC; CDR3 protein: CASSLASGRVNEQFF
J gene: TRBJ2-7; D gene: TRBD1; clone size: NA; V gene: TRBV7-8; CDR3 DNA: TGTGCCAGCAGCTTAGTAACGGCAGGGGGCGGCGAGCAGTACTTC; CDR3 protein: CASSLVTAGGGEQYF
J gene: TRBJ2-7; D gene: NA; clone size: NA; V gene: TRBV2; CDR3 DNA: TGTGCCAGCAGTGACACTGAACAGGGACGGCAGTACTTC; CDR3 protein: CASSDTEQGRQYF
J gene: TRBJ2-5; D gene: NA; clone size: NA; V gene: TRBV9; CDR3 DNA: TGTGCCAGCAGCGTAGCGGTACAGGGCAGTGAGACCCAGTACTTC; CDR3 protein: CASSVAVQGSETQYF
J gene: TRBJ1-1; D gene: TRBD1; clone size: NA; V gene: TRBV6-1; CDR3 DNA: TGTGCCAGCAGTGAAGCGGGGACAGGGACAATTAGGACTGAAGCTTTCTTT; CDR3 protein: CASSEAGTGTIRTEAFF
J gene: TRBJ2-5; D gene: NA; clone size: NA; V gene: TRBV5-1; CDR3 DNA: TGCGCCAGCAGCTTGGCAGTCGGGGAGACCCAGTACTTC; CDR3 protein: CASSLAVGETQYF
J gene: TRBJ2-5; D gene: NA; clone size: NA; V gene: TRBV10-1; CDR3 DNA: TGCGCCAGCAGTGAGACCCAGTACTTC; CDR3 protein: CASSETQYF
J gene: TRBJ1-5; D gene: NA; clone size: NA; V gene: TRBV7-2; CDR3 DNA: TGTGCCAGCAGCTTAATGGTCTCGTCCGGGCCCCAGCATTTT; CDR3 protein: CASSLMVSSGPQHF
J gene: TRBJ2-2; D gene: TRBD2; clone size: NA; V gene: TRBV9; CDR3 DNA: TGTGCCAGCAGTGTAGGACTAGCGGGAGGGGTCGGGGAGCTGTTTTTT; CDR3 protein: CASSVGLAGGVGELFF
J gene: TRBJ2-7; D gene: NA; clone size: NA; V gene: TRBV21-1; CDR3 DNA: TGTGCCAGCAGCAAAGCGCTTTCGAGCGGGACCCACCCCCTCCCCTACGAGCAGTACTTC; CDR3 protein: CASSKALSSGTHPLPYEQYF
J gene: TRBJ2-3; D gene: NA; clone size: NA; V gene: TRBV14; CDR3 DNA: TGTGCCAGCAGCCAAGTTACCTCCCTCCGCTACACAGATACGCAGTATTTT; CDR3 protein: CASSQVTSLRYTDTQYF
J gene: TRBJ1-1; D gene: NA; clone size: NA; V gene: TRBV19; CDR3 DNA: TGTGCCAGTAAAGGACAGAACACTGAAGCTTTCTTT; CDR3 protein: CASKGQNTEAFF
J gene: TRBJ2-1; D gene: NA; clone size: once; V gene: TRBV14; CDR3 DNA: TGTGCCAGCAGCCAAATGACCGCGAGCTCCTACAATGAGCAGTTCTTC; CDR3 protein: CASSQMTASSYNEQFF
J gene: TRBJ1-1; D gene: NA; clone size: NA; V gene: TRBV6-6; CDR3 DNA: TGTGCCAGCAGTAACGGGGTCGGGTTGAACACTGAAGCTTTCTTT; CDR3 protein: CASSNGVGLNTEAFF
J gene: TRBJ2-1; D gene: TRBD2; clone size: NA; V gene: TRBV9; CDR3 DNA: TGTGCCAGCAGCTTACCGGGACTAGCGGGTGAGCAGTTCTTC; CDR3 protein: CASSLPGLAGEQFF
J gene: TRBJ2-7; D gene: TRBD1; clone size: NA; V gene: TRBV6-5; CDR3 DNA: TGTGCCAGCAGGGACAGGGCCCCCTACGAGCAGTACTTC; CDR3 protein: CASRDRAPYEQYF
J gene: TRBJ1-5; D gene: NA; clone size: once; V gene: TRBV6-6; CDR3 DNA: TGTGCCAGCAGGGAGACAGCAGGTAGCAATCAGCCCCAGCATTTT; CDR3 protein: CASRETAGSNQPQHF
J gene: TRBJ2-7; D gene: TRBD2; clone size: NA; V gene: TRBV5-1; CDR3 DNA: TGCGCCAGCAGCGGGACGGGACTAGCCGCCTACGAGCAGTACTTC; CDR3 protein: CASSGTGLAAYEQYF
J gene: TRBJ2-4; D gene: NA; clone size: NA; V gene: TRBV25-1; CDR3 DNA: TGTGCCAGCAGCGAACAGGGCTCCAAAAACATTCAGTACTTC; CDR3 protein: CASSEQGSKNIQYF
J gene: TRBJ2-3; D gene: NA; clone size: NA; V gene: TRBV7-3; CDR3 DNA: TGTGCCAGCAGCTTACAGGCGGGCACAGATACGCAGTATTTT; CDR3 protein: CASSLQAGTDTQYF
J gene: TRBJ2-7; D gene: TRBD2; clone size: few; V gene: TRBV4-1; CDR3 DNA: TGCGCCAGCAGCCACGGGAGGGACTCCTCCTACGAGCAGTACTTC; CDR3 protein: CASSHGRDSSYEQYF
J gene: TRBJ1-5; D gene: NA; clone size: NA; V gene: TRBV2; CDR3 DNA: TGTGCCAGCGCCGACGCTTATAGCAATCAGCCCCAGCATTTT; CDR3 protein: CASADAYSNQPQHF
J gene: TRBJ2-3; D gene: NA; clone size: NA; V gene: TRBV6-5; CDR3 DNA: TGTGCCAGCAGTTATCGGGACATACGCACAGATACGCAGTATTTT; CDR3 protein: CASSYRDIRTDTQYF
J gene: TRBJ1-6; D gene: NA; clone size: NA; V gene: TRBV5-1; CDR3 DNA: TGCGCCAGCAGCTTGGTGGCCTATCGGAAGGATAATTCACCCCTCCACTTT; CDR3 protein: CASSLVAYRKDNSPLHF
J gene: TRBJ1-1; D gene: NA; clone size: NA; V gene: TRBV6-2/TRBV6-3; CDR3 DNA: TGTGCCAGCAGTTCCTCTGCCCGGGGAAACACTGAAGCTTTCTTT; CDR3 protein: CASSSSARGNTEAFF
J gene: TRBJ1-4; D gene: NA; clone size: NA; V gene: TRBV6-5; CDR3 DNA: TGTGCCAGCAGTTACGGGACCCTGAATGAAAAACTGTTTTTT; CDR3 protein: CASSYGTLNEKLFF
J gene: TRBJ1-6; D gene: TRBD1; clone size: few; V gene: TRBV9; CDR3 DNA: TGTGCCAGCAGCTCTACGACAGGGATTTCACCCCTCCACTTT; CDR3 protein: CASSSTTGISPLHF
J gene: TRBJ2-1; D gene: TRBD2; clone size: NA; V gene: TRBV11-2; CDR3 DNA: TGTGCCAGCAGCTTAGATGGAGGAACTAGCGCGCAGTTCTTC; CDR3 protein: CASSLDGGTSAQFF
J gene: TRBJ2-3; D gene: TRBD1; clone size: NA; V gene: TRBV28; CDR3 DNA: TGTGCCAGCAGTCCACCGGACAGGGAAAGGGACACAGATACGCAGTATTTT; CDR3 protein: CASSPPDRERDTDTQYF
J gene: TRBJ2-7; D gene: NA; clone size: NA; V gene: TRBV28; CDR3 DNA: TGTGCCAGCAGTTATACCGCCCGAGAGCAGTACTTC; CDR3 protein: CASSYTAREQYF
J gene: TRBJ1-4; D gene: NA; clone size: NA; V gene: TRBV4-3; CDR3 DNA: TGCGCCAGCAGCCCTGACAGGAGTAATGAAAAACTGTTTTTT; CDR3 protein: CASSPDRSNEKLFF
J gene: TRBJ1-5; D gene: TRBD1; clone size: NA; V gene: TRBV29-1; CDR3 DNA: TGCAGCGTTTCGGACAGGGGCGGGATGACGTTGTATTTT; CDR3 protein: CSVSDRGGMTLYF
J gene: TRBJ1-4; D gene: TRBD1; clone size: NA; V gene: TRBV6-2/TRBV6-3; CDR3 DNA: TGTGCCAGCAGTTACCATGGGACAGGCCCCCCTGGGAATGAAAAACTGTTTTTT; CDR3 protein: CASSYHGTGPPGNEKLFF
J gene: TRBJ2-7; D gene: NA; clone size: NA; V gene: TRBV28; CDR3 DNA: TGTGCCAGCAGTCTAATTACAGAGGGGACCTACGAGCAGTACTTC; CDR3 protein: CASSLITEGTYEQYF
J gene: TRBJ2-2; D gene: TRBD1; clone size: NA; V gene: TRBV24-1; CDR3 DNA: TGTGCCACCAGTGATCCCCACCTGACAGGGCGGGACACCGGGGAGCTGTTTTTT; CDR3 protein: CATSDPHLTGRDTGELFF
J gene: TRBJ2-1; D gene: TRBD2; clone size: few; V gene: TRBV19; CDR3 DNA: TGTGCCAGTAGTATGGAGGGACTACCCTACAATGAGCAGTTCTTC; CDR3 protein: CASSMEGLPYNEQFF
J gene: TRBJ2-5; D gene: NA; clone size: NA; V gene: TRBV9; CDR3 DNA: TGTGCCAGCAGCGAAGGAGGGGCGGGAGAGACCCAGTACTTC; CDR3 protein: CASSEGGAGETQYF
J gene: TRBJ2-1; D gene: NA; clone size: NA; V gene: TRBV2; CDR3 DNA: TGTGCCAGCAGCACGACTAGCTCCTACAATGAGCAGTTCTTC; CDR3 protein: CASSTTSSYNEQFF
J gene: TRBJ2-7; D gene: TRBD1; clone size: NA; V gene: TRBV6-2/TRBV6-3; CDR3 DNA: TGTGCCAGCAGTCGAGCCGACAGGGGGTTGATCGAGCAGTACTTC; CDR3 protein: CASSRADRGLIEQYF
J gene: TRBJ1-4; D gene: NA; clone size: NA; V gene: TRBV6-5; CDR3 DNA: TGTGCCAGCAGTTATGCCGGGGGGCGCGGTAATGAAAAACTGTTTTTT; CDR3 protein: CASSYAGGRGNEKLFF
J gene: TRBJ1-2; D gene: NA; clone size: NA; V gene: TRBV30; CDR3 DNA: TGTGCCTCCGGGGGCCCTTTTAACTATGGCTACACCTTC; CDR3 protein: CASGGPFNYGYTF
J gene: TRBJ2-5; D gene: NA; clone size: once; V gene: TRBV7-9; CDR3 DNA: TGTGCCAGCAGAAACCCAGCGGACACCGCGAAGGAGACCCAGTACTTC; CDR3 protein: CASRNPADTAKETQYF